This is a list of T cell receptor beta chains from one sample in a study of cytomegalovirus exposure and HLA in healthy donors. TCRdb's table, derived via immunoSEQ multiplex PCR, lists solely in-frame clones and lacks some. The table lists about 190,000 clones, 75% to 85% of them singletons. Material for sequencing was PBMCs. The receptors derive from a woman between 25 and 40 years old in good health and CMV-seropositive. Both conserved end residues are part of each CDR3. D genes are given only for firm matches. The size entry is marked missing in some rows and otherwise reads once, few, many or a size class.

v_gene,abundance,j_gene,d_gene,CDR3nt,CDR3aa
TRBV19,NA,TRBJ1-2,TRBD1,TGTGCCAGTATTATGGTAGGGGGCGCGAATGGCTACACCTTC,CASIMVGGANGYTF
TRBV11-2,NA,TRBJ2-7,NA,TGTGCCAGCAGCCCAGGAATCTACGAGCAGTACTTC,CASSPGIYEQYF
TRBV7-9,NA,TRBJ1-6,NA,TGTGCCAGCAGCCTAGGACAGCGGGGGGGGGCGTGGAATTCACCCCTCCACTTT,CASSLGQRGGAWNSPLHF
TRBV5-1,NA,TRBJ2-7,TRBD1,TGCGCCAGCAGCGTCACCGGGACAGCATACTACGAGCAGTACTTC,CASSVTGTAYYEQYF
TRBV19,NA,TRBJ2-1,NA,TGTGCCAGTAGTGCTACCCTCGCGGGGTACAATGAGCAGTTCTTC,CASSATLAGYNEQFF
TRBV30,NA,TRBJ2-3,TRBD2,TGTGCCTGGAGCGGACTAGCGGGCACAGATACGCAGTATTTT,CAWSGLAGTDTQYF
TRBV4-3,once,TRBJ1-2,NA,TGCGCCAGCAGCCAAGATAGGCAGGGATACTATGGCTACACCTTC,CASSQDRQGYYGYTF
TRBV5-6,few,TRBJ1-1,NA,TGTGCCAGCAGCTTGTTCGGGGTACGGACTGAAGCTTTCTTT,CASSLFGVRTEAFF
TRBV4-2,few,TRBJ1-6,NA,TGTGCCAGCAGCCAAGATCTTGAGAATTCACCCCTCCACTTT,CASSQDLENSPLHF
TRBV6-5,NA,TRBJ2-7,TRBD1,TGTGCCAGCAGTTACGGGACAGGACGATTGGGCGAGCAGTACTTC,CASSYGTGRLGEQYF
TRBV7-9,NA,TRBJ1-4,NA,TGTTCCAGCAGCTTAGGTAGATTTGCAACTAATGAAAAACTGTTTTTT,CSSSLGRFATNEKLFF
TRBV5-4,NA,TRBJ1-2,TRBD1,TGTGCCAGCAGCCCGGGGACAGGGTACGTCGACTATGGCTACACCTTC,CASSPGTGYVDYGYTF
TRBV6-1,NA,TRBJ1-2,NA,TGTGCCAGCAGTGAAGGTGGCTCAGGGTTTTCTGGCGGCTACACCTTC,CASSEGGSGFSGGYTF
TRBV28,NA,TRBJ1-5,TRBD1,TGTGCCAGCAGTTTCCTTCAGGGGGACAATCAGCCCCAGCATTTT,CASSFLQGDNQPQHF
TRBV19,NA,TRBJ1-1,NA,TGTGCCAGTAGTGCCCGGGGAGGGGATGGTGAAGCTTTCTTT,CASSARGGDGEAFF
TRBV28,NA,TRBJ2-7,TRBD2,TGTGCCAGCAGTTTCACCGATCGGACTAGCTACGAGCAGTACTTC,CASSFTDRTSYEQYF
TRBV4-1,NA,TRBJ1-3,NA,TGCGCCAGCAGCCAAGCCGGGCGGACAGAGAGAAACACCATATATTTT,CASSQAGRTERNTIYF
TRBV5-5,NA,TRBJ1-1,TRBD1,TGTGCCAGCAGCCGAACAGGGGATGGGGAAGCTTTCTTT,CASSRTGDGEAFF
TRBV9,NA,TRBJ2-1,TRBD1,TGTGCCAGCAGCGTAGGGGGACAGCGACAAATGAACTACAATGAGCAGTTCTTC,CASSVGGQRQMNYNEQFF
TRBV6-6,NA,TRBJ1-5,TRBD1,TGTGCCAGCAGTTACTCAGGGGGCCGGAATCAGCCCCAGCATTTT,CASSYSGGRNQPQHF
TRBV5-4,NA,TRBJ1-3,TRBD1,TGTGCCAGCAGCTTACCTCGACAGGGTCAAGGAAACACCATATATTTT,CASSLPRQGQGNTIYF
TRBV5-4,NA,TRBJ2-3,NA,TGTGCCAGCAGCCGCGCTCTCGCGGGGGATACGCAGTATTTT,CASSRALAGDTQYF
TRBV11-2,NA,TRBJ2-3,TRBD2,TGTGCCAGCAGCCTAAGGGTTACCGGGACTAGCGGGAACACAGATACGCAGTATTTT,CASSLRVTGTSGNTDTQYF
TRBV28,NA,TRBJ2-7,NA,TGTGCCAGCAGTTTCATCGGCTACGAGCAGTACTTC,CASSFIGYEQYF
TRBV9,NA,TRBJ2-7,TRBD2,TGTGCCAGCAGCGTCACTAGCGGCTACGAGCAGTACTTC,CASSVTSGYEQYF
TRBV11-3,NA,TRBJ1-6,TRBD1,TGTGCCAGCAGCGCTACAGGGGTGGGTTCACCCCTCCACTTT,CASSATGVGSPLHF
TRBV5-6,NA,TRBJ1-2,TRBD1,TGTGCCAGCAGCTTGGATAGGGGACAGAGGGGCTACACCTTC,CASSLDRGQRGYTF
TRBV5-1,NA,TRBJ1-1,NA,TGCGCCAGCAGCTTGGATCTATTCCTTAACACTGAAGCTTTCTTT,CASSLDLFLNTEAFF
TRBV4-1,few,TRBJ2-5,NA,TGCGCCAGCAGCCAAACCCTGACAGGACAAGAGACCCAGTACTTC,CASSQTLTGQETQYF